The 8 T cell receptor beta chains below were found in one sample sequenced in a study of blood T cells in healthy people across ages. The second PCR ran about 6 to 12 cycles with a sample-barcoded 5' primer and J-beta primers. From the 5' RACE reads, TCRdb called clonotypes with MiXCR, one entry per CDR3 protein. The profile shows about 1 million distinct CDR3 sequences, around 45% of them singletons. Sequenced material: blood. The source is a woman aged 60-75 years in good health.

The J gene is TRBJ2-1, the V gene TRBV25-1, with D unclear. The CDR3 covers 12 residues. CDR1 is MGHDK and CDR2 is SYGVNS in the germline V gene. Trimming left V 3 bases short and J 8 bases short, with 8 bases between. CDR3 bases: TGTGCCAGCAGTGAGAAGTTGGATGAGCAGTTCTTC. Translated: CASSEKLDEQFF. The full variable domain, its missing parts supplied by reference TRBV25-1 and TRBJ2-1, is EADIYQTPRYLVIGTGKKITLECSQTMGHDKMYWYQQDPGMELHLIHYSYGVNSTEKGDLSSESTVSRIRTEHFPLTLESARPSHTSQYLCASSEKLDEQFFGPGTRLTVL.

This rearrangement joins TRBV27 to TRBJ2-7; 9 nucleotides line up with TRBD1. The CDR3 spans 15 residues. The germline V gene encodes CDR1 MNHEY and CDR2 SMNVEV (reference sequence). J was trimmed by 4 bases and V by 5 bases; bases with no gene match: 9. The chain's CDR3 is CASSPRQGGAYEQYF. The CDR3 DNA follows: TGTGCCAGCAGTCCCCGACAGGGGGGGGCTTACGAGCAGTACTTC.

This chain's CDR3 is CASSLAILADTQYF. DNA of the CDR3: TGCGCCAGCAGCTTGGCCATACTAGCAGATACGCAGTATTTT. V gene TRBV5-1 combines with J gene TRBJ2-3; perhaps TRBD2 as D (5 bases). The CDR3 has 14 amino acids. V was shortened by 0 bases and J by 4 bases, with 9 bases between the two germline ends. CDR1 is SGHRS and CDR2 is YFSETQ in the germline V gene.

This clonotype showed up just a few times. This sequence joins TRBV29-1 and TRBJ2-1; tentatively, D is TRBD2 (6 bases). The CDR3 has 13 amino acids. CDR1 is SQVTM and CDR2 is ANQGSEA in the germline V gene. V shed 4 bases and J shed 3 bases, with 10 bases lying between them. The CDR3 nucleotides read TGCAGCGTTGCTTGGGAGGTCTACAATGAGCAGTTCTTC. Translation: CSVAWEVYNEQFF.

The genes are TRBV27 and TRBJ2-7, with TRBD2 as a possible D gene (6 bases). CDR3 length equals 17 residues. CDR1 and CDR2 (germline): MNHEY, SMNVEV (reference sequence). V gave up 4 bases and J gave up 2 bases, with 21 bases separating them. The CDR3 DNA reads TGTGCCAGCAGTTCAAAGCTGCGGGGACCGGTTACCTACGAGCAGTACTTC. It yields the protein CASSSKLRGPVTYEQYF.

This chain links TRBV18 with TRBJ2-5, with no clear D. V shed 1 base and J shed 3 bases, with 9 bases lying between them. The germline gives CDR1 KGHSH, CDR2 LQKENI. CDR3 length: 14 amino acids. The DNA of the CDR3 is TGTGCCAGCTCACCACGACCGCCGAAAGAGACCCAGTACTTC. As protein: CASSPRPPKETQYF. The full variable domain, in which reference TRBV18 and TRBJ2-5 provide the parts outside the CDR3, is NAGVMQNPRHLVRRRGQEARLRCSPMKGHSHVYWYRQLPEEGLKFMVYLQKENIIDESGMPKERFSAEFPKEGPSILRIQQVVRGDSAAYFCASSPRPPKETQYFGPGTRLLVL.

Concerning this clonotype: Relative to the germline gene, one junction end is altered; a read error may explain this. The chain combines TRBV6-1 with TRBJ2-6, with 9 bases that match TRBD1. This CDR3 comprises 17 residues. Germline V gives CDR1 MNHNS, CDR2 SASEGT. CDR3 sequence: CSSSRDRVASGANVLTF. The CDR3 DNA reads as TGTTCCAGCAGCAGGGACAGGGTGGCCTCTGGGGCCAACGTCCTGACTTTC.

This CDR3 is CASRTTGGETEAFF. DNA of the CDR3: TGTGCCAGCAGGACCACAGGGGGCGAGACTGAAGCTTTCTTT. The V and J genes are TRBV28 and TRBJ1-1; the match to TRBD1 covers 9 bases. Germline assignment: CDR1 MDHEN and CDR2 SYDVKM. V shed 6 bases, J shed 5 bases, and the junction held 7 bases outside the gene matches. The CDR3 loop spans 14 amino acids.